This T cell receptor beta chain was sequenced in a study of blood T cell repertoires in COVID-19. Study information: In each case, the material was cDNA or gDNA derived from T cells, B-cell-depleted T cells, or PBMCs.

Trimming stripped 6 bases from V and 0 bases from J, with 12 bases between. This CDR3 has 15 amino acids. Germline V gene lookup returns CDR1 MNHEY and CDR2 SVGAGI. Clones were sequenced by immunoSEQ multiplex PCR, and TCRdb holds only the in-frame ones, with some missing. The sample yields under 200,000 clones, about 83% seen once. This TCR was recovered from a man aged 55 to 70 with acute or convalescent COVID-19. The chain carries TRBV6-5 and TRBJ1-3; tentatively, D is TRBD1 (6 bases). The material sequenced was peripheral blood. This CDR3 reads CASSSGTNSGNTIYF. The CDR3 DNA sequence: TGTGCCAGCAGCTCCGGGACAAACTCTGGAAACACCATATATTTT.